Described below is a single T cell receptor beta chain sequence and its context. The data stem from a study of OX40 agonist ivuxolimab in advanced cancers. The repertoire was sequenced with immunoSEQ multiplex PCR; TCRdb's copy has only in-frame clones and lacks some. This table has more than 40,000 clones, 75% to 90% appearing once. The sequence was collected from an adult with an advanced solid tumor such as melanoma, head and neck, liver or kidney cancer. This specimen was CD4+ or CD8+ T cells sorted from blood, taken in a trial of the OX40 agonist ivuxolimab.

The CDR3 nucleotides are TGTGCCAGCAGGGACGGGTACGCAAATTCACCCCTCCACTTT. This gives the protein CASRDGYANSPLHF. This sequence joins TRBV5-5 and TRBJ1-6; D remains ambiguous. From germline, CDR1 is SGHKS and CDR2 YYEKEE (reference sequence). The CDR3 covers 14 residues. The V gene lost 5 bases and the J gene lost 7 bases, with 13 bases spanning the gap.